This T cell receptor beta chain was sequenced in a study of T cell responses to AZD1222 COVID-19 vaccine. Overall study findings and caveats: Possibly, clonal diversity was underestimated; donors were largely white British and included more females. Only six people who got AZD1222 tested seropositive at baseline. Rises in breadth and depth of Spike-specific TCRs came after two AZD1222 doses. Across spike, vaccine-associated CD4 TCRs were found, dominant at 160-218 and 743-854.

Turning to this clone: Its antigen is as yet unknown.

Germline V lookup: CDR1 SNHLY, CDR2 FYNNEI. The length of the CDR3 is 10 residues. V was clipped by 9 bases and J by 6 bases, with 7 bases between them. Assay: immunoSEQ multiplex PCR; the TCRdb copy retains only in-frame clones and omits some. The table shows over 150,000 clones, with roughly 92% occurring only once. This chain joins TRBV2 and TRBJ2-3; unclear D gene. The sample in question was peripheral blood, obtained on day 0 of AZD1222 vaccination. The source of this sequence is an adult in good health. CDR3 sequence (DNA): TGTGCCAGAACTTCGGATACGCAGTATTTT. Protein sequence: CARTSDTQYF.